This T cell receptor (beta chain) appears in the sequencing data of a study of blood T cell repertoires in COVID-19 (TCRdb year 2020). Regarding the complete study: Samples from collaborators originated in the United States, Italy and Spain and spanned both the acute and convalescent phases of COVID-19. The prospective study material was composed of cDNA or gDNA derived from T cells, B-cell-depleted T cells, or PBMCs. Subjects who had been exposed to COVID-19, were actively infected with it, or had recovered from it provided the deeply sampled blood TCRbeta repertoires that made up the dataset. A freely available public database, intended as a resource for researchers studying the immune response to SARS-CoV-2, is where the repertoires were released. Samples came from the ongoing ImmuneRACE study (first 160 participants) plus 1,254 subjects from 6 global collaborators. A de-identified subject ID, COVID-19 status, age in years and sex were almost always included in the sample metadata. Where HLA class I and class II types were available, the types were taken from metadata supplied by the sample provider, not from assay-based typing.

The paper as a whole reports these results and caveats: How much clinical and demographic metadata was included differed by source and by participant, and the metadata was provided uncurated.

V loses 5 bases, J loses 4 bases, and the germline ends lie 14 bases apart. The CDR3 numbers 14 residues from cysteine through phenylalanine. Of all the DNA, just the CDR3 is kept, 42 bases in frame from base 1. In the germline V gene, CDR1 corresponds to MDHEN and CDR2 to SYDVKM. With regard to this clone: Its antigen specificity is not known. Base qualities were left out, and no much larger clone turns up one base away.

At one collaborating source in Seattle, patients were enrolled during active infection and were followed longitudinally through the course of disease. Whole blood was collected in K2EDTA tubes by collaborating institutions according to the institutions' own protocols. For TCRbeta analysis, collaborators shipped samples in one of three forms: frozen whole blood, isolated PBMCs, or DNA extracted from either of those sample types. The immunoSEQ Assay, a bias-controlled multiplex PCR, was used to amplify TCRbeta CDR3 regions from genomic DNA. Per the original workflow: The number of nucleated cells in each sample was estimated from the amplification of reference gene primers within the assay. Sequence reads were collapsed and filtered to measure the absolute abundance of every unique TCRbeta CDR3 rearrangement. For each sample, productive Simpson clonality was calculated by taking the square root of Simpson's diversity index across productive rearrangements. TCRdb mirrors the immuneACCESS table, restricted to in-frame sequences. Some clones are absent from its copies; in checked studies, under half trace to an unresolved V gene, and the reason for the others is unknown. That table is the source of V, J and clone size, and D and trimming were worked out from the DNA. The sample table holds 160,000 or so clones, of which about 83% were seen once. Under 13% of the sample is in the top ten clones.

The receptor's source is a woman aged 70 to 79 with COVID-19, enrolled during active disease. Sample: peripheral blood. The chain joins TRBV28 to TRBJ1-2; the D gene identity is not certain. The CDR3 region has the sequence CASSPQSWAYGYTF. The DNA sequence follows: TGTGCCAGCAGTCCACAGAGCTGGGCCTATGGCTACACCTTC.